The 8 T cell receptor beta chains below come from one sample, sequenced in a study of cytomegalovirus exposure and HLA in healthy donors. PCR was performed using 60 Vbeta and 13 Jbeta primers. Profiling relied on immunoSEQ multiplex PCR, and the TCRdb table lists in-frame clones only, not all of them. The sample holds approximately 100,000 clones, around 70% seen once. The sequenced sample consisted of PBMCs. All receptors derive from a female donor in good health and CMV-seronegative.

There are a few counts of this clone. The rearrangement joins TRBV29-1 to TRBJ2-1; TRBD1 matches 11 bases. The CDR3 has 14 residues. The V and J ends lost 7 bases and 6 bases, in that order; junction bases with no gene match: 8. Germline CDR1 and CDR2: SQVTM and ANQGSEA. The CDR3 nucleotides are TGCAGCGCTACCGGGACAGGGGGTACCAATGAGCAGTTCTTC. Its protein product is CSATGTGGTNEQFF.

The CDR3 loop is CASSPPHRDWRGNTIYF. The CDR3, as DNA: TGTGCCAGCTCACCGCCCCACAGGGATTGGCGTGGAAACACCATATATTTT. The V and J genes are TRBV18 and TRBJ1-3; a weak D match, TRBD1 (6 bases). CDR1 KGHSH and CDR2 LQKENI come from the germline V gene. The germline V and J ends were trimmed by 3 bases and 3 bases, with 18 bases remaining between them. The CDR3 runs to 17 residues.

The chain is built from TRBV27 and TRBJ1-5, with 8 positions matching TRBD1. Germline loops: CDR1 MNHEY, CDR2 SMNVEV (reference sequence). V gave up 8 bases and J gave up 4 bases; unmatched junction bases: 4. This CDR3 has 13 residues. The CDR3 DNA sequence: TGTGCCAGCGGTTGGACAGGGAATCAGCCCCAGCATTTT. Translating gives CASGWTGNQPQHF.

This chain uses TRBV6-4 with TRBJ2-1, with 12 bases that match TRBD2. CDR1 is MRHNA and CDR2 is SNTAGT in the germline V gene. The CDR3 totals 15 residues. Trimming removed 2 bases from V and 4 bases from J; junction bases left unmatched: 0. CDR3 sequence: CASSDTSGGYNEQFF. The CDR3 nucleotides are TGTGCCAGCAGTGACACTAGCGGGGGGTACAATGAGCAGTTCTTC.

The rearrangement links TRBV5-6 to TRBJ2-1; 8 nucleotides match TRBD2. Per germline, CDR1 SGHDT and CDR2 YYEEEE. The CDR3 consists of 16 residues. The V and J ends lost 5 bases and 5 bases, in that order; junction bases with no gene match: 12. The CDR3 sequence is CASRGPGLGLHNEQFF. CDR3 in DNA: TGTGCCAGCAGGGGTCCGGGACTAGGTCTTCACAATGAGCAGTTCTTC.

This chain links TRBV7-8 with TRBJ1-4; TRBD1 matches 7 bases. The CDR3 covers 16 residues. Germline lookup yields CDR1 SGHVS and CDR2 FQNEAQ. V lost 2 bases and J lost 0; bases outside the gene matches: 3. The CDR3 spells CASSLQTGATNEKLFF. CDR3 DNA sequence: TGTGCCAGCAGCTTACAAACAGGGGCAACTAATGAAAAACTGTTTTTT.

This clone was found a few times. The chain carries TRBV25-1 and TRBJ2-1; 9 bases are shared with TRBD2. The V segment lost 3 bases and the J segment 9 bases; nucleotides outside the gene matches: 9. Germline-derived CDR1 and CDR2 are MGHDK and SYGVNS. This CDR3 has 15 residues. This CDR3 is CASSDPAGGNPEQFF. CDR3 in DNA: TGTGCCAGCAGTGATCCAGCGGGAGGAAATCCTGAGCAGTTCTTC.

This sequence joins TRBV15 and TRBJ2-1; D call uncertain. V lost 1 base and J 3 bases, leaving 10 bases between the germline ends. Germline loops: CDR1 LNHNV, CDR2 YYDKDF (reference sequence). This CDR3 contains 15 residues. In DNA, the CDR3 is TGTGCCACCAGCAGAGGAGGCGGATTCTACAATGAGCAGTTCTTC. It codes for CATSRGGGFYNEQFF.